This section outlines one T cell receptor beta chain sequence together with its context. What it binds is not known. The data originate from a study of response to subunit inactivated influenza vaccine. Study-wide results and limits: Each seasonal influenza vaccination, the authors suggested, recruits few new T cells.

MiXCR, run by TCRdb on the RT-PCR reads, gives a single entry per CDR3 protein. The repertoire holds about 780,000 distinct CDR3 sequences, with around 20% as singletons. CDR3 length equals 17 residues. Trimming pared 5 bases from V and 5 bases from J, leaving 19 bases between. CDR1 is MDHEN, CDR2 SYDVKM, per germline. This chain connects TRBV28 to TRBJ1-6, with D maybe TRBD1 (6 bases). This clonotype originated in a man aged 45-65 years who received an inactivated influenza vaccine. Sequencing used PBMCs from blood, obtained about 5 days after vaccination. CDR3 sequence: CASSTLHSGTNNSPLHF. Here the CDR3 DNA reads TGTGCCAGCAGTACGCTACACTCCGGGACAAATAATTCACCCCTCCACTTT.